Listed here is a single TCR beta chain. Cells sorted as Tregs were CD4+, CD25+ and CD127-/low. From the 5' RACE reads, TCRdb called clonotypes with MiXCR, one entry per CDR3 protein. The sample includes 35,000 to 50,000 distinct CDR3 sequences, 20% to 25% of them seen just once. The sample taken for sequencing was Tregs sorted from blood. The receptor was derived from a female donor with breast cancer.

CDR3 DNA sequence: TGCGCCAGCAGCTTGTCCCAGGCGGGGTACGAGCAGTACTTC. Its translation: CASSLSQAGYEQYF. This rearrangement joins TRBV5-1 to TRBJ2-7, with a weak D call TRBD2 (6 bases). In germline, CDR1 is SGHRS, CDR2 YFSETQ. V was shortened by 1 base and J by 4 bases, with 12 bases between the two germline ends. The CDR3 contains 14 residues.